A single sample gave rise to the 5 T cell receptor beta chains below, sequenced in a study of blood T cell repertoires in COVID-19. Using immunoSEQ multiplex PCR, the repertoire was profiled, and TCRdb retains in-frame clones only, with some absent. The sample consists of around 78,000 clones, 82% of them appearing once. Specimen: peripheral blood. The receptors derive from a human donor in a cohort sampled during active COVID-19.

The chain uses TRBV4-2 and TRBJ1-5, with D perhaps TRBD1 (6 bases). CDR1 and CDR2 (germline): LGHNA, YNFKEQ. The CDR3 consists of 18 residues. Between the trimmed V and J ends, which lost 2 bases and 4 bases, there was a span of 21 bases. CDR3 amino acids: CASSQSRLSGTPNQPQHF. The CDR3 nucleotides read TGTGCCAGCAGCCAAAGTAGGTTGTCGGGGACACCTAATCAGCCCCAGCATTTT.

CDR3 in DNA: TGTGCCAGCAGTGAAGATCTGGCCCCAAAACTGTTTTTT. Residues: CASSEDLAPKLFF. The chain joins TRBV6-1 to TRBJ1-4, with D hard to call. The CDR3 spans 13 residues. Germline CDR1 is MNHNS and CDR2 is SASEGT. The V end was cut by 1 base, the J end by 10 bases, with 10 bases between.

The CDR3 region is CASSVGGPNEQFF. For the CDR3, the DNA is TGTGCCAGCAGCGTTGGCGGGCCCAATGAGCAGTTCTTC. The chain carries TRBV9 and TRBJ2-1, with D possibly matching TRBD2 (5 bases). This CDR3 has 13 residues. Trimming left V 2 bases short and J 6 bases short, with 9 bases between. Germline loops: CDR1 SGDLS, CDR2 YYNGEE.

V is TRBV3-1 (or the pseudogene TRBV3-2) and J is TRBJ2-5; D is ambiguous. CDR3 length: 15 residues. The germline V and J ends were trimmed by 4 bases and 0 bases, with 12 bases remaining between them. CDR1 is LGHDT, CDR2 YNNKEL, per germline (reference sequence). CDR3 DNA sequence: TGTGCCAGCAGCCCTATGGTGGAGAACCAAGAGACCCAGTACTTC. Protein product: CASSPMVENQETQYF.

V is TRBV6-6 and J is TRBJ1-5; 7 bases fit TRBD1. In germline, CDR1 is MNHNY, CDR2 SVGAGI (reference sequence). The CDR3 is made up of 15 amino acids. Unmatched junction bases numbered 4, after V lost 5 bases and J lost 0 bases. This CDR3 is CASSLQGGSNQPQHF. The CDR3 DNA sequence: TGTGCCAGCAGTCTCCAGGGGGGTAGCAATCAGCCCCAGCATTTT.